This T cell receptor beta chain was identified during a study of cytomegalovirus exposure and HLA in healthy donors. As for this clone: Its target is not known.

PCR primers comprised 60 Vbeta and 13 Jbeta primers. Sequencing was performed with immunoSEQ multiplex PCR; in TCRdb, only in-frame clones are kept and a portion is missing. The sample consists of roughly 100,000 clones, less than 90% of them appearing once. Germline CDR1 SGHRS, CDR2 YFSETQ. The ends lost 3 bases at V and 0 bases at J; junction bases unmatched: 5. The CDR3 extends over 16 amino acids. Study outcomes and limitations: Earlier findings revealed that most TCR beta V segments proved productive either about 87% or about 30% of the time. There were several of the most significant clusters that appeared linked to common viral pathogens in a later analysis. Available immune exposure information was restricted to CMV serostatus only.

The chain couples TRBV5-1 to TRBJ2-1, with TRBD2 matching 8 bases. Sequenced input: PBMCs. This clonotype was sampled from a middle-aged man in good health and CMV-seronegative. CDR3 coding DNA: TGCGCCAGCAGCTACTTGAGCGGGAGCTCCTACAATGAGCAGTTCTTC. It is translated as CASSYLSGSSYNEQFF.